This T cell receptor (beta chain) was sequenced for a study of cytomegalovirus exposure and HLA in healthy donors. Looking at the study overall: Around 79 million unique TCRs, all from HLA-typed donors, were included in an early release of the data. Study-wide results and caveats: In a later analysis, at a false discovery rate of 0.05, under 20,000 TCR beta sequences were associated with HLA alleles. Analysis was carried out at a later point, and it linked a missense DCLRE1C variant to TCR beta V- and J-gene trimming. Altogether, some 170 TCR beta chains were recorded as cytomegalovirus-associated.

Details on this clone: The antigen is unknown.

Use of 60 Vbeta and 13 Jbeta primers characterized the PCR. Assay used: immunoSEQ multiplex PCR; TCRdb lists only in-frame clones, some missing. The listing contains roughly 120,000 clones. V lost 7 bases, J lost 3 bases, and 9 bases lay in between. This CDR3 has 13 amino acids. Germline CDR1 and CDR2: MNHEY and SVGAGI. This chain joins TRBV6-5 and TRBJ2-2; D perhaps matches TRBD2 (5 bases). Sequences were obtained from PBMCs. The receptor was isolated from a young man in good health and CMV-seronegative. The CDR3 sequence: CASNQADTGELFF. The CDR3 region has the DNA TGTGCCAGCAACCAAGCGGACACCGGGGAGCTGTTTTTT.